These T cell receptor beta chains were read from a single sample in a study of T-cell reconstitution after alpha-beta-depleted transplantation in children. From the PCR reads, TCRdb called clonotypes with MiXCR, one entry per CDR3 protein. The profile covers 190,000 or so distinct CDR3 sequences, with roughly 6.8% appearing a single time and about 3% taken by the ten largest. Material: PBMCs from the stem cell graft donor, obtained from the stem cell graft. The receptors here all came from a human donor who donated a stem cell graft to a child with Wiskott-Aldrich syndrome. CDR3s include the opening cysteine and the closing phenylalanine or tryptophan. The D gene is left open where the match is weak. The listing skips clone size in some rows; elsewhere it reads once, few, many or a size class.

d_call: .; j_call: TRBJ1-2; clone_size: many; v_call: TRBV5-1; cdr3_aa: CASSLGTYYGYTF; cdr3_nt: TGCGCCAGCAGCTTGGGGACCTACTATGGCTACACCTTC
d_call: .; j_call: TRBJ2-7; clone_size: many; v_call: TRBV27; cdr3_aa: CASSLTGPWGEQYF; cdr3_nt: TGTGCCAGCAGTTTGACCGGGCCCTGGGGAGAGCAGTACTTC
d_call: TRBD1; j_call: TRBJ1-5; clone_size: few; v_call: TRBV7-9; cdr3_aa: CASSLGQGLEPQHF; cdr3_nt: TGTGCCAGCAGCCTTGGACAGGGACTAGAGCCCCAGCATTTT
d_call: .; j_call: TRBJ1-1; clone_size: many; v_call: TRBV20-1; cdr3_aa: CSASQVEADTEAFF; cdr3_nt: TGCAGTGCTAGCCAGGTAGAGGCGGACACTGAAGCTTTCTTT
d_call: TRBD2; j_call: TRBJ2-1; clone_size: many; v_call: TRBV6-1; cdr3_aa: CASRTSGSHEQFF; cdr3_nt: TGTGCCAGCAGGACTAGCGGGAGTCATGAGCAGTTCTTC
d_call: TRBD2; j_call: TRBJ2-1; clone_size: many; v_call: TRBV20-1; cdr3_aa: CSARQRETNEQFF; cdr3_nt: TGCAGTGCTAGACAGCGGGAGACCAATGAGCAGTTCTTC
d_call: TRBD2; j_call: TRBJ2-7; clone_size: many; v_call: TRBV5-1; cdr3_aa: CASSRTSGGLYYEQYF; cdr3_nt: TGCGCCAGCAGCCGAACGAGCGGGGGCCTTTATTACGAGCAGTACTTC
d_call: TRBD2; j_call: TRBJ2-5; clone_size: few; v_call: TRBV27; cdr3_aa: CASSFLSSGVQETQYF; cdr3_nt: TGTGCCAGCAGTTTCTTATCTAGCGGGGTCCAAGAGACCCAGTACTTC
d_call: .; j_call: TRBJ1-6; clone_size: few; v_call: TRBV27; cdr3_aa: CASSLYRVDSPLHF; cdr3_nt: TGTGCCAGCAGTTTATACAGAGTTGATTCACCCCTCCACTTT
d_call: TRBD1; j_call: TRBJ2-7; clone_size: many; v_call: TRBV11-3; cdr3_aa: CASSWTGTSYEQYF; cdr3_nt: TGTGCCAGCAGCTGGACAGGGACCTCCTACGAGCAGTACTTC
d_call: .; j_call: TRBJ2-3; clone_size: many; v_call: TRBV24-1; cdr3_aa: CATSIADTDTQYF; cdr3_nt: TGTGCCACCAGCATAGCCGACACAGATACGCAGTATTTT
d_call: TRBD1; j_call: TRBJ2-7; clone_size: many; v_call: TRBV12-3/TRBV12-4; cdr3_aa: CASSLPGTGEQYF; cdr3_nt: TGTGCCAGCAGTCTTCCCGGGACAGGGGAGCAGTACTTC
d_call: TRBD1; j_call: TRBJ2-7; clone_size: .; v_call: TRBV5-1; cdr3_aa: CASSLVGQGAYEQYF; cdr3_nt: TGCGCCAGCAGCTTGGTGGGACAGGGGGCTTACGAGCAGTACTTC
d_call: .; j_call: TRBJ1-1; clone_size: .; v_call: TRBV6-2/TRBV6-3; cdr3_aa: CASSWTQLNTEAFF; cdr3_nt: TGTGCCAGCAGCTGGACTCAGTTGAACACTGAAGCTTTCTTT
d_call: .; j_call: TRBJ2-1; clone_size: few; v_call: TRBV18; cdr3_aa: CASSPPGTRGYNEQFF; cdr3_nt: TGTGCCAGCTCACCACCGGGCACTCGAGGGTACAATGAGCAGTTCTTC
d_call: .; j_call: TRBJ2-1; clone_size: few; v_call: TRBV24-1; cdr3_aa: CATSGTQKKEQFF; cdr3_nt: TGTGCCACCAGTGGCACTCAGAAAAAAGAGCAGTTCTTC
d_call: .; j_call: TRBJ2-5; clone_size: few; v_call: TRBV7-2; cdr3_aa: CASSFETQETQYF; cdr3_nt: TGTGCCAGCAGCTTCGAGACTCAAGAGACCCAGTACTTC
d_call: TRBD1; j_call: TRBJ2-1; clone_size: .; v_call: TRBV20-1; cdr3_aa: CSARGIQGNSYNEQFF; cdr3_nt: TGCAGTGCTAGAGGCATACAGGGGAACTCCTACAATGAGCAGTTCTTC
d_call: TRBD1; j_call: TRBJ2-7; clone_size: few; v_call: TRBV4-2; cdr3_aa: CASSQDLGDRGNYEQYF; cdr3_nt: TGTGCCAGCAGCCAAGATTTAGGGGACAGGGGGAATTACGAGCAGTACTTC
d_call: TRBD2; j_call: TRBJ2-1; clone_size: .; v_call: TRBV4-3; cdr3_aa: CASSPSSGTPSSYNEQFF; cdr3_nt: TGCGCCAGCAGCCCGTCTAGCGGGACCCCTAGCTCCTACAATGAGCAGTTCTTC
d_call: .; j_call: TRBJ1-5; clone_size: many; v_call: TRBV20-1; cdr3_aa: CSAETGFNQPQHF; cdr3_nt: TGCAGTGCTGAGACAGGTTTTAATCAGCCCCAGCATTTT
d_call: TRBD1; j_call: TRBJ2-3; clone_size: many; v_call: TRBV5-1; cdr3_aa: CASSRGQGKDTQYF; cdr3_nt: TGCGCCAGCAGCCGGGGACAGGGGAAAGATACGCAGTATTTT
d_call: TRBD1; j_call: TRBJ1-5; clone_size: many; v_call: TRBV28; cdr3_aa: CASSPRLGQGSSQPQHF; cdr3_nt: TGTGCCAGCAGTCCCCGACTTGGACAGGGTTCTTCTCAGCCCCAGCATTTT
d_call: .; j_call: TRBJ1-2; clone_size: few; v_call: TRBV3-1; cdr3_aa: CASSLNGVTMGYTF; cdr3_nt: TGTGCCAGCAGCCTTAACGGTGTAACTATGGGCTACACCTTC
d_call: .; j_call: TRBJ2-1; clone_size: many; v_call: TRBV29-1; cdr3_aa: CSVETTITINEQFF; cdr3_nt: TGCAGCGTTGAAACTACCATCACCATCAATGAGCAGTTCTTC
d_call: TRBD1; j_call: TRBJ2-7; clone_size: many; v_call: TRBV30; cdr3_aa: CAWSLGQGITYEQYF; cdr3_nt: TGTGCCTGGAGTCTTGGACAGGGAATTACCTACGAGCAGTACTTC
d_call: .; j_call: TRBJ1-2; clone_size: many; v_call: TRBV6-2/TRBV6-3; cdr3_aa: CASSRLRPGNYGYTF; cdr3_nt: TGTGCCAGCAGTCGACTTAGGCCCGGGAACTATGGCTACACCTTC
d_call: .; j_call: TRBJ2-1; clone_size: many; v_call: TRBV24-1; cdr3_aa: CATSDSPSYNEQFF; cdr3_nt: TGTGCCACCAGTGACAGCCCTAGTTACAATGAGCAGTTCTTC
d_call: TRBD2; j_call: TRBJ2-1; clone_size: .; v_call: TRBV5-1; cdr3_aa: CASSLGLAGAGNEQFF; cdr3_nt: TGCGCCAGCAGCTTGGGACTAGCGGGAGCCGGCAATGAGCAGTTCTTC
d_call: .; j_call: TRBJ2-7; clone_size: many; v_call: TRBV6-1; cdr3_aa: CASSESQGFFYEQYF; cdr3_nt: TGTGCCAGCAGTGAATCCCAAGGATTTTTCTACGAGCAGTACTTC
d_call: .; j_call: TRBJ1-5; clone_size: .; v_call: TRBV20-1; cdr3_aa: CSATPRVGAFLRNQPQHF; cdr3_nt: TGCAGTGCTACCCCGAGGGTTGGGGCTTTTCTTCGAAATCAGCCCCAGCATTTT
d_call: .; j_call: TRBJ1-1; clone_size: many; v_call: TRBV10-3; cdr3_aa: CAINGGLWTEAFF; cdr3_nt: TGTGCCATCAATGGGGGGCTCTGGACTGAAGCTTTCTTT
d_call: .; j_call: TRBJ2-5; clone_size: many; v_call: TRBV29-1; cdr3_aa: CSVGSETQYF; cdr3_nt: TGCAGCGTCGGATCAGAGACCCAGTACTTC
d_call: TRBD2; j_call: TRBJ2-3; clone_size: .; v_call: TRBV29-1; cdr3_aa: CSVEGTSGRGTDTQYF; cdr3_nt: TGCAGCGTTGAGGGGACTAGCGGGAGAGGTACAGATACGCAGTATTTT
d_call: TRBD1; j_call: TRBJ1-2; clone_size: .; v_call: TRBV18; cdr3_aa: CASSPPWDSYGYTF; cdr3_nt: TGTGCCAGCTCACCACCCTGGGACAGCTATGGCTACACCTTC
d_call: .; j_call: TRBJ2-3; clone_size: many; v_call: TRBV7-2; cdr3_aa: CASSLREIGRTDTQYF; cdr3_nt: TGTGCCAGCAGCTTACGGGAGATCGGGCGCACAGATACGCAGTATTTT
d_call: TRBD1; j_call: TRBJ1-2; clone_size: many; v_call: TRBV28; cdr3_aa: CASRQGYYGYTF; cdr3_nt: TGTGCCAGTCGACAGGGTTACTATGGCTACACCTTC
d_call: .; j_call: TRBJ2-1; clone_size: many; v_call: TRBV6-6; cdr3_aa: CASSRDWGGEQFF; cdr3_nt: TGTGCCAGCAGCCGGGATTGGGGTGGCGAGCAGTTCTTC
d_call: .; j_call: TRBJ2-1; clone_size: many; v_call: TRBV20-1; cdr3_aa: CSARDKTDEQFF; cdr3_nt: TGCAGTGCTAGAGACAAAACCGATGAGCAGTTCTTC
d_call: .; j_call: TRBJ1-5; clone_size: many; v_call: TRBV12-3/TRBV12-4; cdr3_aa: CASSLAYAQQPQHF; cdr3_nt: TGTGCCAGCAGTTTAGCGTACGCCCAACAGCCCCAGCATTTT
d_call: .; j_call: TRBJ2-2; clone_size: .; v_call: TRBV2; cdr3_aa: CASSVEMNAGELFF; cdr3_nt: TGTGCCAGCAGTGTGGAGATGAACGCCGGGGAGCTGTTTTTT
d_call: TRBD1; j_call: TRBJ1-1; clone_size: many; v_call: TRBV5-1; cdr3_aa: CASSLTGGRDTEAFF; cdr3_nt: TGCGCCAGCAGCTTAACAGGGGGAAGGGACACTGAAGCTTTCTTT
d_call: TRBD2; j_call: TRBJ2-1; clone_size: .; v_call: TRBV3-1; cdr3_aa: CATSQMAGGSYNEQFF; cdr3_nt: TGTGCCACCAGCCAAATGGCGGGGGGGTCCTACAATGAGCAGTTCTTC
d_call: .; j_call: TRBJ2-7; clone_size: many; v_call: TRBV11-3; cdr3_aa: CASSSGRAGRSSYEQYF; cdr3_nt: TGTGCCAGCAGCTCCGGAAGGGCCGGACGGAGCTCCTACGAGCAGTACTTC
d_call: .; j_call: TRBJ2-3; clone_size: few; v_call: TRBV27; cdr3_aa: CASSLSDRPDTQYF; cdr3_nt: TGTGCCAGCAGTTTATCGGACCGTCCAGATACGCAGTATTTT
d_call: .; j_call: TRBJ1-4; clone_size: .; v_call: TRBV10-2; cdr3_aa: CASSLGRFNEKLFF; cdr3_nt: TGCGCCAGCAGTTTGGGACGCTTTAATGAAAAACTGTTTTTT
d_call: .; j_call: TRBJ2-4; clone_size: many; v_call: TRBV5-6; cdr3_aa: CASSPTEAKNIQYF; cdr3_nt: TGTGCCAGCAGCCCTACTGAAGCCAAAAACATTCAGTACTTC
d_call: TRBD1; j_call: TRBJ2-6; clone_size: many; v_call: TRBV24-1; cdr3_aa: CATSEGGRGPGANVLTF; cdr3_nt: TGTGCCACCAGTGAAGGGGGCAGGGGGCCTGGGGCCAACGTCCTGACTTTC
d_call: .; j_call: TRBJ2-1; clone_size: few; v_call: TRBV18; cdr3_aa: CASSPTPRGSSYNEQFF; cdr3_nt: TGTGCCAGCTCACCTACCCCGAGGGGTAGCTCCTACAATGAGCAGTTCTTC
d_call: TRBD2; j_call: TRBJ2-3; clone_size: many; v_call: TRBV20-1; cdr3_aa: CSARSPPGGVGEDTQYF; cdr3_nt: TGCAGTGCTAGATCACCCCCGGGGGGAGTCGGTGAAGATACGCAGTATTTT
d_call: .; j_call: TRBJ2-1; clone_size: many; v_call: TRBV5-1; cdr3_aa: CASSLTAGLQYNEQFF; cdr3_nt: TGCGCCAGCAGCTTGACTGCCGGACTTCAATACAATGAGCAGTTCTTC
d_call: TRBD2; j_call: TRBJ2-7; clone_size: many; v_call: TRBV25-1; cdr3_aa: CASSRGGKYEQYF; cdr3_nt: TGTGCCAGCAGCCGGGGGGGAAAGTACGAGCAGTACTTC
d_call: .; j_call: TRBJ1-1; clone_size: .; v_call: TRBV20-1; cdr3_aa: CSARRSTEAFF; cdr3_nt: TGCAGTGCTAGAAGGTCGACTGAAGCTTTCTTT
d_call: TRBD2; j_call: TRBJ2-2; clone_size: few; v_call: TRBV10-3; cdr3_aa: CAISERRGEGTGELFF; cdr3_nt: TGTGCCATCAGTGAGAGGCGGGGGGAAGGCACCGGGGAGCTGTTTTTT